The 10 T cell receptor beta chains below come from one sample, sequenced in a study of blood T cell repertoires in COVID-19 (dated by TCRdb to 2018 to 2020). Libraries were built with the immunoSEQ multiplex PCR assay. In its TCRdb copy, this immuneACCESS table keeps in-frame sequences only and misses some clones. Where compared with another copy, unresolved V genes explain less than half of these, and the others have no known cause. This sample comprises about 150,000 clones, about four fifths of them detected only once. The ten biggest clones cover about 0.58% of the sample. The material sequenced was peripheral blood. These TCRs come from a man aged 55 to 70 with acute or convalescent COVID-19.

The V gene is TRBV27, the J gene TRBJ2-7; the D call may be TRBD1 or TRBD2 (5 bases each). This CDR3 has 13 residues. From germline, CDR1 is MNHEY and CDR2 SMNVEV (reference sequence). Trimming took 10 bases from V and 0 from J, leaving 13 bases between them. The CDR3 DNA reads TGTGCCAACAGGCGGGTCTCCTCCTACGAGCAGTACTTC. Translation: CANRRVSSYEQYF.

The V call is TRBV7-6, the J call TRBJ2-7; TRBD1 matches 8 bases. V lost 6 bases to trimming and J lost 3 bases; unmatched junction nucleotides: 10. Germline values: CDR1 SGHVS, CDR2 FNYEAQ. The CDR3 has 15 amino acids. The CDR3 DNA reads TGTGCCAGCAGTTTAACCGACAGGGGCAACTACGAGCAGTACTTC. This sequence encodes CASSLTDRGNYEQYF.

The CDR3 DNA reads as TGTGCCAGCATGGCGGGGACGGCTAATGAAAAACTGTTTTTT. It yields the protein CASMAGTANEKLFF. This sequence joins TRBV21-1 and TRBJ1-4. TRBV21-1 is marked as a pseudogene. The CDR3 sequence is 14 residues long.

The chain recombines TRBV2 with TRBJ1-1; possible D gene TRBD1, 6 bases. Germline loops: CDR1 SNHLY, CDR2 FYNNEI. The length of the CDR3 is 13 residues. Trimming removed 4 bases at V and 1 base at J, with 7 bases between. CDR3 DNA sequence: TGTGCCAGCAGTGGACAGGAGAACACTGAAGCTTTCTTT. Translated: CASSGQENTEAFF.

J is TRBJ2-1 and V is TRBV7-9; 12 bases fit TRBD2. Germline V gene sequence: CDR1 SEHNR, CDR2 FQNEAQ (reference sequence). CDR3 length: 17 amino acids. V lost 5 bases, J lost 6 bases, and 11 bases stayed unmatched. The CDR3 nucleotides read TGTGCCAGCAGCGCCGCCCGACTAGCGGGGGTCAGCAATGAGCAGTTCTTC. Amino acids: CASSAARLAGVSNEQFF.

The chain employs TRBV13 and TRBJ2-7, with D maybe TRBD1 (6 bases). Trimming removed 5 bases from V and 4 bases from J, with 12 bases in between. Germline V gives CDR1 PRHDT, CDR2 FYEKMQ (reference sequence). The CDR3 covers 13 residues. The CDR3 spells CASSHWTDYEQYF. CDR3 bases: TGTGCCAGCAGCCACTGGACAGATTACGAGCAGTACTTC.

On this clone: Other DNA sequences in this specimen translate into the identical CDR3. The V gene is TRBV19, the J gene TRBJ1-5; D is ambiguous. The CDR3 sequence is 15 residues long. Germline CDR1 is LNHDA and CDR2 is SQIVND (reference sequence). The V and J ends lost 1 base and 0 bases respectively, with 7 bases between them. CDR3 coding DNA: TGTGCCAGTAGTATAGGGCGGAATAGCAATCAGCCCCAGCATTTT. This translates into CASSIGRNSNQPQHF.

The V call is TRBV11-2, the J call TRBJ1-3; D gene ambiguous. The V end lost 0 bases, the J end lost 0 bases, and 15 bases lay between the germline ends. Germline V gene lookup returns CDR1 SGHAT and CDR2 FQNNGV. The CDR3 runs 18 residues. The CDR3 loop is CASSLDAENYSSGNTIYF. The CDR3 bases are TGTGCCAGCAGCTTAGATGCAGAGAACTATAGCTCTGGAAACACCATATATTTT. Full variable domain (outside the CDR3, taken from reference TRBV11-2 and TRBJ1-3): EAGVAQSPRYKIIEKRQSVAFWCNPISGHATLYWYQQILGQGPKLLIQFQNNGVVDDSQLPKDRFSAERLKGVDSTLKIQPAKLEDSAVYLCASSLDAENYSSGNTIYFGEGSWLTVV.

The chain joins TRBV2 to TRBJ2-2; D unresolved. Germline values: CDR1 SNHLY, CDR2 FYNNEI. CDR3 length: 14 residues. The V end lost 4 bases, the J end lost 5 bases, and 11 bases lay between the germline ends. DNA for the CDR3: TGTGCCAGCAGTGCGGAGAGTGGGACCGGGGAGCTGTTTTTT. Protein sequence: CASSAESGTGELFF.

This rearrangement joins TRBV29-1 to TRBJ1-1; D call uncertain. Germline V gene data show CDR1 as SQVTM and CDR2 as ANQGSEA. This CDR3 region has 13 residues. V lost 4 bases to trimming and J lost 5 bases, with 14 bases between them. The CDR3 reads CSVVEGSGTEAFF. The CDR3 region has the DNA TGCAGCGTTGTGGAGGGTTCGGGGACTGAAGCTTTCTTT.